The clone carrying this TCR beta chain was observed many times. The antigen is undetermined. The source of the sample is a study of identical twins. Findings and limits, study-wide: Within twin pairs, the out-of-frame alpha sequences they shared showed excess low generation probability. Invariant MAIT and iNKT cells could partly confound zero-insertion analyses.

Via MiXCR, TCRdb re-called the 5' RACE reads, giving one row per CDR3 protein. The sample comprises about 200,000 distinct CDR3 sequences, over 9.5% of which are singletons, and 10% rests with the top ten. The sample was memory T cells sorted from blood. This clonotype was obtained from a man aged 50 or older in good health.

The CDR3 sequence: CASTPLGVNEQFF. CDR3 nucleotides: TGTGCCAGCACCCCATTGGGTGTTAATGAGCAGTTCTTC. V usage is TRBV6-6 and J usage is TRBJ2-1; D is uncertain. Trimming removed 7 bases from V and 7 bases from J, with 14 bases in between. Germline CDR1 MNHNY, CDR2 SVGAGI (reference sequence). CDR3 length: 13 residues.